The next 21 T cell receptor beta chains were all read from a single sample in a study of blood T cell repertoires in COVID-19. TCRdb's copy holds only in-frame clones and misses some; the assay was immunoSEQ multiplex PCR. The profile shows tens of thousands of clones, 75% to 90% of them singletons. The sequenced sample consisted of peripheral blood. The receptor set was obtained from a human donor in a cohort sampled during active COVID-19.

This sequence joins TRBV2 and TRBJ2-7; tentative D call: TRBD1 (6 bases). CDR1 and CDR2 (germline): SNHLY, FYNNEI. V dropped 4 bases and J dropped 2 bases, with 9 bases sitting between them. The CDR3 runs to 13 residues. The CDR3 here is CASSGQVTYEQYF. CDR3 DNA: TGTGCCAGCAGTGGACAGGTGACCTACGAGCAGTACTTC.

This chain's CDR3 is CASSLGPASGGLQETQYF. CDR3 in DNA: TGTGCCAGCAGCTTAGGCCCGGCTAGCGGGGGGCTCCAAGAGACCCAGTACTTC. The chain carries TRBV13 and TRBJ2-5; 11 nucleotides line up with TRBD2. V shed 0 bases and J 1 base; nucleotides not matched to a gene: 7. In germline, CDR1 is PRHDT, CDR2 FYEKMQ (reference sequence). The CDR3 extends over 18 amino acids.

The chain combines TRBV9 with TRBJ2-5, with 8 bases lining up with TRBD2. Germline V gives CDR1 SGDLS, CDR2 YYNGEE. This CDR3 is built from 16 residues. V trimming: 0 bases; J trimming: 5 bases; junction bases outside the gene matches: 9. The CDR3 nucleotides read TGTGCCAGCAGCGTAGCGCCTAGCGGGTTTGGGGAGACCCAGTACTTC. Residues: CASSVAPSGFGETQYF.

This clone was seen a handful of times. The gene calls are TRBV4-2 and TRBJ1-1; unclear D gene. The germline V gene encodes CDR1 LGHNA and CDR2 YNFKEQ. CDR3 length equals 14 residues. V lost 0 bases, J lost 4 bases, and 9 bases lay in between. The CDR3 protein is CASSQDTRGTEAFF. CDR3 in DNA: TGTGCCAGCAGCCAAGACACCCGGGGCACTGAAGCTTTCTTT.

The chain is built from TRBV19 and TRBJ1-1, with D perhaps matching TRBD1 (5 bases). This CDR3 comprises 13 residues. Germline values: CDR1 LNHDA, CDR2 SQIVND (reference sequence). Trimming pared 0 bases from V and 4 bases from J, leaving 6 bases between. This CDR3 is CASSIDRVTEAFF. The CDR3, as DNA: TGTGCCAGTAGTATAGACAGGGTCACTGAAGCTTTCTTT.

This clone was observed a handful of times. The chain joins TRBV5-4 to TRBJ1-2, with D maybe TRBD1 (5 bases). Per the germline V gene, CDR1 is SGHNT and CDR2 is YYREEE (reference sequence). The CDR3 sequence is 13 residues long. The germline V and J ends were trimmed by 0 bases and 4 bases, with 7 bases remaining between them. CDR3 nucleotides: TGTGCCAGCAGCTTGGAGCAGGGCTATGGCTACACCTTC. Protein sequence: CASSLEQGYGYTF.

The chain links TRBV7-9 to TRBJ2-7, with 9 bases that match TRBD1. V dropped 1 base and J dropped 4; count of bases not matched to a gene: 2. This CDR3 contains 14 residues. In germline, CDR1 is SEHNR, CDR2 FQNEAQ (reference sequence). CDR3 coding DNA: TGTGCCAGCAGCTTAGGGACAGGGGCATACGAGCAGTACTTC. Translating it yields CASSLGTGAYEQYF.

The V and J genes are TRBV5-1 and TRBJ1-4; TRBD1 agrees at 9 bases. V dropped 1 base and J dropped 5; count of bases not matched to a gene: 3. The germline V gene encodes CDR1 SGHRS and CDR2 YFSETQ. This CDR3 contains 15 residues. CDR3 in amino acids: CASSLLGTGNEKLFF. In DNA, the CDR3 is TGCGCCAGCAGCTTGCTCGGGACAGGGAATGAAAAACTGTTTTTT.

The CDR3 protein is CASSHGQPLRGYTF. The CDR3 DNA follows: TGCGCCAGCAGCCACGGACAGCCTTTGAGGGGCTACACCTTC. This chain joins TRBV5-1 and TRBJ1-2; D is perhaps TRBD1 (6 bases). Per germline, CDR1 SGHRS and CDR2 YFSETQ. V was clipped by 4 bases and J by 8 bases, with 18 bases between them. CDR3 length: 14 amino acids. Full variable domain (rest looked up from reference TRBV5-1 and TRBJ1-2): KAGVTQTPRYLIKTRGQQVTLSCSPISGHRSVSWYQQTPGQGLQFLFEYFSETQRNKGNFPGRFSGRQFSNSRSEMNVSTLELGDSALYLCASSHGQPLRGYTFGSGTRLTVV.

This clone showed up just a few times. The gene calls are TRBV5-8 and TRBJ1-1; maybe TRBD1 (5 bases). The length of the CDR3 is 15 residues. Per germline, CDR1 SGHTS and CDR2 YDEGEE. Trimming removed 4 bases from V and 3 bases from J, with 16 bases in between. This chain's CDR3 is CASSPGVVGDTEAFF. CDR3 coding DNA: TGTGCCAGCAGCCCTGGGGTCGTAGGGGACACTGAAGCTTTCTTT. The complete variable domain, with remaining parts taken from reference TRBV5-8 and TRBJ1-1, reads EAGVTQSPTHLIKTRGQQATLRCSPISGHTSVYWYQQALGLGLQFLLWYDEGEERNRGNFPPRFSGRQFPNYSSELNVNALELEDSALYLCASSPGVVGDTEAFFGQGTRLTVV.

V is TRBV12-5 and J is TRBJ1-1; TRBD1 might be the D (6 bases). V was pared by 5 bases and J by 6 bases, with 19 bases between. The CDR3 is 15 amino acids. Per germline, CDR1 LGHNT and CDR2 FRNRAP. The CDR3 coding sequence is TGTGCTAGTGGTCGGGACACCCAGAGATCATCTGAAGCTTTCTTT. Its protein is CASGRDTQRSSEAFF.

J is TRBJ2-7 and V is TRBV9, with TRBD1 matching 10 bases. Germline values: CDR1 SGDLS, CDR2 YYNGEE. The CDR3 is 15 residues long. V shed 1 base and J 4 bases; nucleotides not matched to a gene: 5. CDR3: CASSVSTGQGYEQYF. In nucleotides, the CDR3 is TGTGCCAGCAGCGTAAGTACGGGACAGGGGTACGAGCAGTACTTC.

V and J are TRBV6-2 or TRBV6-3 and TRBJ1-5; a possible D gene is TRBD1 (6 bases). Germline CDR1 MNHEY, CDR2 SVGEGT. The CDR3 loop spans 15 amino acids. Trimming took 2 bases from V and 4 from J, leaving 12 bases between them. CDR3 residues: CASSYGTGWNQPQHF. The CDR3 bases are TGTGCCAGCAGTTACGGAACAGGGTGGAATCAGCCCCAGCATTTT.

This chain joins TRBV9 and TRBJ1-1; 8 nucleotides line up with TRBD1. Looked up from germline, CDR1 is SGDLS and CDR2 is YYNGEE. Trimming at V came to 3 bases and at J to 10 bases, leaving 5 bases not matched to a gene. The CDR3 extends over 12 amino acids. In DNA form, the CDR3 reads TGTGCCAGCAGCGCCCGGACAGGGACAGCTTTCTTT. This translates into CASSARTGTAFF.

V gene TRBV4-1 combines with J gene TRBJ1-2; D might be TRBD1 (6 bases). The CDR3 covers 13 residues. Germline loops: CDR1 MGHRA, CDR2 YSYEKL. Trimming stripped 4 bases from V and 4 bases from J, with 10 bases between. The CDR3 is CASSPPGAYGYTF. DNA for the CDR3: TGCGCCAGCAGCCCGCCAGGGGCCTATGGCTACACCTTC.

The chain uses TRBV7-2 and TRBJ1-2; 7 positions match TRBD1. The CDR3 extends over 14 amino acids. With 4 bases clipped from V and 3 bases from J, the junction kept 5 bases outside the gene matches. Germline lookup yields CDR1 SGHTA and CDR2 FQGNSA. Written as DNA, the CDR3 is TGTGCCAGCAGCTCCGTCGGGACAGACTATGGCTACACCTTC. Its protein is CASSSVGTDYGYTF.

The V and J genes are TRBV3-1 (or the pseudogene TRBV3-2) and TRBJ1-1; TRBD1 matches at 8 bases. Germline V gene sequence: CDR1 LGHDT, CDR2 YNNKEL (reference sequence). V lost 4 bases, J lost 2 bases, and 3 bases stayed unmatched. CDR3 length equals 14 residues. Here the CDR3 reads CASSPPGGNTEAFF. The CDR3, as DNA: TGTGCCAGCAGCCCCCCAGGGGGCAACACTGAAGCTTTCTTT.

This clone was picked up a small number of times. The V call is TRBV7-2, the J call TRBJ1-2; D is uncertain. Germline CDR1 is SGHTA and CDR2 is FQGNSA. V lost 1 base, J lost 4 bases, and 13 bases lay in between. CDR3 size: 15 residues. The CDR3 loop reads CASSLVVASPYGYTF. CDR3 bases: TGTGCCAGCAGCTTAGTGGTAGCTTCTCCCTATGGCTACACCTTC.

The chain employs TRBV18 and TRBJ1-5, with 8 bases matching TRBD1. After removal of 3 bases from V and 2 bases from J, the junction contained 6 bases not matched to a gene. The CDR3 covers 16 residues. From germline, CDR1 is KGHSH and CDR2 LQKENI. CDR3 amino acids: CASSPLATGGNQPQHF. The CDR3 DNA is TGTGCCAGCTCACCTCTAGCGACAGGGGGCAATCAGCCCCAGCATTTT.

This chain uses TRBV5-5 with TRBJ1-1; D is unresolved. Trimming took 5 bases from V and 1 from J, leaving 15 bases between them. The CDR3 extends over 15 amino acids. Germline V gene lookup returns CDR1 SGHKS and CDR2 YYEKEE (reference sequence). The CDR3 sequence is CASRPRPEENTEAFF. CDR3 coding DNA: TGTGCCAGCAGACCTCGACCTGAGGAGAACACTGAAGCTTTCTTT. The full variable domain, its missing parts supplied by reference TRBV5-5 and TRBJ1-1, is DAGVTQSPTHLIKTRGQQVTLRCSPISGHKSVSWYQQVLGQGPQFIFQYYEKEERGRGNFPDRFSARQFPNYSSELNVNALLLGDSALYLCASRPRPEENTEAFFGQGTRLTVV.

V is TRBV7-3 and J is TRBJ2-1; D unresolved. The V gene lost 5 bases and the J gene lost 1 base, with 12 bases spanning the gap. The CDR3 totals 15 residues. Germline CDR1 and CDR2: SGHTA and FQGTGA. CDR3: CASSPSWASYNEQFF. CDR3 DNA: TGTGCCAGCAGCCCTTCTTGGGCTTCCTACAATGAGCAGTTCTTC.